This T cell receptor (beta chain) is from a study of early T cells in non-severe SARS-CoV-2 infection. This clonotype was observed a handful of times. Researchers attached unique molecular identifiers to individual cDNA molecules. TCRdb independently ran MiXCR on the 5' RACE reads; one entry per CDR3 protein. The sample has under 60,000 distinct CDR3 sequences; 8.7% are singletons. The CDR3 loop spans 15 amino acids. Germline loops: CDR1 SGHDT, CDR2 YYEEEE. Trimming left V 5 bases short and J 9 bases short, with 24 bases between. This receptor was taken from an adult who was a healthcare worker with PCR-confirmed SARS-CoV-2 infection or an uninfected control (not recorded which). Sequencing used whole blood, obtained at baseline. The chain carries TRBV5-6 and TRBJ2-7; TRBD2 might be the D (6 bases). The DNA of the CDR3 is TGTGCCAGCAGGCAGGGACTCCCACAGAAGGGCGTGCAGTACTTC. It encodes CASRQGLPQKGVQYF.